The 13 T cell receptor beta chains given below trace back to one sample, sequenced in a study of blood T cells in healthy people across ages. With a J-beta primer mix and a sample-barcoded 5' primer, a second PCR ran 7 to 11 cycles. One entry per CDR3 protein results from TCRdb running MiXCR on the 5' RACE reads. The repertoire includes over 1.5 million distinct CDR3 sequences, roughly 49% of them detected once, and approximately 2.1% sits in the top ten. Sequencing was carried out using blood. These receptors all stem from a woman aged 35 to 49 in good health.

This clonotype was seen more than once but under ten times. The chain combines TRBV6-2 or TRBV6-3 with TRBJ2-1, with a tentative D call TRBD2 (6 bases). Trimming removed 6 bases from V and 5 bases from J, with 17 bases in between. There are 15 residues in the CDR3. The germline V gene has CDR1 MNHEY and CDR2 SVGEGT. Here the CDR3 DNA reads TGTGCCAGCAGCCCCTCTGGGCGGGGTAACAATGAGCAGTTCTTC. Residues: CASSPSGRGNNEQFF.

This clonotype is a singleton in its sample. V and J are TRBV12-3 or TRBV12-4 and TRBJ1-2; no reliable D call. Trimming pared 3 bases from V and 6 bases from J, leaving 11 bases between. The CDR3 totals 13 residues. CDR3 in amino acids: CASSFQPDNGYTF. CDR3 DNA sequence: TGTGCCAGCAGTTTCCAGCCGGATAATGGCTACACCTTC.

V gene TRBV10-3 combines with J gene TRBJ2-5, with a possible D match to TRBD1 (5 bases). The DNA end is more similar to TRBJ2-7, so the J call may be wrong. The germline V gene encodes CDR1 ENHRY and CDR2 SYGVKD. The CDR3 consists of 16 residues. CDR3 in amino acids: CAISESPYRTPYEQYF. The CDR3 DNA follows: TGTGCCATCAGTGAGTCACCCTACAGGACCCCTTACGAGCAGTACTTC.

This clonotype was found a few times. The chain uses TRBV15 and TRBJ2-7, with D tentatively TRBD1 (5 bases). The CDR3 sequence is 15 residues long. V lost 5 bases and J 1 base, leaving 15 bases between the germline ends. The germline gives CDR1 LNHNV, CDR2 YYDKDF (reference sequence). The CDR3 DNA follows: TGTGCCACCAGCGGTCCCCCAGGGAATTCCTACGAGCAGTACTTC. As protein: CATSGPPGNSYEQYF. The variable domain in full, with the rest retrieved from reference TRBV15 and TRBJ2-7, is DAMVIQNPRYQVTQFGKPVTLSCSQTLNHNVMYWYQQKSSQAPKLLFHYYDKDFNNEADTPDNFQSRRPNTSFCFLDIRSPGLGDTAMYLCATSGPPGNSYEQYFGPGTRLTVT.

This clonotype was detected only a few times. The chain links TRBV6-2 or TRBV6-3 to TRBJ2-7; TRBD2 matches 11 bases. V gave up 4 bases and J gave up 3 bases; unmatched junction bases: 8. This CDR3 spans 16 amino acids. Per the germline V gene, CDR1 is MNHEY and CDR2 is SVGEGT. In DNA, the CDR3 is TGTGCCAGCAGTTTCCCGACTAGCGGGAAGGACTACGAGCAGTACTTC. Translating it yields CASSFPTSGKDYEQYF.

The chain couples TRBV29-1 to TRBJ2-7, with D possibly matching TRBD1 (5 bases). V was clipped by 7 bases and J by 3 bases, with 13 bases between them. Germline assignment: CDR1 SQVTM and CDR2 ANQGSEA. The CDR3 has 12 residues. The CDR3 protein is CSGMGQGYEQYF. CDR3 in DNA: TGCAGCGGGATGGGGCAGGGCTACGAGCAGTACTTC.

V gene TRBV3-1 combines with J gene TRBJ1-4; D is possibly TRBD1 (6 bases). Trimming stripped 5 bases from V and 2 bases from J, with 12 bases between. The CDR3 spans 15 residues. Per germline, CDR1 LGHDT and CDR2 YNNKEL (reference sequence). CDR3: CASSNHRATNEKLFF. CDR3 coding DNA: TGTGCCAGCAGCAATCACAGGGCTACTAATGAAAAACTGTTTTTT.

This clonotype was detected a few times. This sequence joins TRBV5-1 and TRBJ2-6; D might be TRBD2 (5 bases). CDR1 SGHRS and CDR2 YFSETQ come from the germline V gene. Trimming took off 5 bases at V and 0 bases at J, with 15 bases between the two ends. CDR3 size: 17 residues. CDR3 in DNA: TGCGCCAGCAGAATAGGGCAGACTACCTCTGGGGCCAACGTCCTGACTTTC. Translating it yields CASRIGQTTSGANVLTF.

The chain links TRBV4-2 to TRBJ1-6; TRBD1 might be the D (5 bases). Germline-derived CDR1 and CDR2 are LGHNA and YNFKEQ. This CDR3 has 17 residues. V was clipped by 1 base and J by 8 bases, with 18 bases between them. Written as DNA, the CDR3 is TGTGCCAGCAGCCAAGTGACGGTTGGGGCTACGGATTCACCCCTCCACTTT. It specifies CASSQVTVGATDSPLHF.

Here the CDR3 reads CASSLPAIQETQYF. In DNA, the CDR3 is TGTGCCAGCAGTTTACCGGCCATCCAAGAGACCCAGTACTTC. The chain has TRBV28 and TRBJ2-5; D unclear. V lost 2 bases to trimming and J lost 1 base, with 8 bases between them. The germline V gene encodes CDR1 MDHEN and CDR2 SYDVKM. The CDR3 is made up of 14 amino acids. The variable domain in full, completed from reference TRBV28 and TRBJ2-5, reads DVKVTQSSRYLVKRTGEKVFLECVQDMDHENMFWYRQDPGLGLRLIYFSYDVKMKEKGDIPEGYSVSREKKERFSLILESASTNQTSMYLCASSLPAIQETQYFGPGTRLLVL.

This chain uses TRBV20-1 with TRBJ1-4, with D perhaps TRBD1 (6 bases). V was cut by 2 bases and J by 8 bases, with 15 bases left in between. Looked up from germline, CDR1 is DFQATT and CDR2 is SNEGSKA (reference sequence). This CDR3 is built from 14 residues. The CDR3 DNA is TGCAGTGCTAGATTAACAGGGCTTGGAGAAAAACTGTTTTTT. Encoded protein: CSARLTGLGEKLFF.

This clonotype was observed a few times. The CDR3 region has the DNA TGTGCCAGCAGCGTAGAGGTCTTGACTAGCACAGATACGCAGTATTTT. Residues: CASSVEVLTSTDTQYF. V gene TRBV9 combines with J gene TRBJ2-3; D is unclear. V was shortened by 0 bases and J by 0 bases, with 11 bases between the two germline ends. This CDR3 has 16 amino acids. Germline values: CDR1 SGDLS, CDR2 YYNGEE.

This chain's CDR3 is CASSPPGTSGWSTDTQYF. CDR3 nucleotide sequence: TGTGCCAGCAGCCCTCCCGGGACTAGCGGGTGGAGCACAGATACGCAGTATTTT. The chain joins TRBV7-2 to TRBJ2-3, with 12 bases aligning to TRBD2. Per the germline V gene, CDR1 is SGHTA and CDR2 is FQGNSA. The junction had 9 bases not matched to a gene; V was cut back by 5 bases and J by 0 bases. The CDR3 sequence is 18 residues long.